A single sample gave rise to the 19 T cell receptor beta chains below, sequenced in a study of CD8 T cells in Susac syndrome. The RNA, 0.5 to 1 ug, was put through reverse transcription using random hexamers. TCRdb ran MiXCR on the immunoSEQ multiplex PCR reads and lists one entry per CDR3 protein. The table shows 180,000 or so distinct CDR3 sequences, with approximately 95% occurring only once. The sequenced sample consisted of CD4+ T cells from PBMCs. The receptor set was obtained from a human donor with multiple sclerosis.

The CDR3 DNA sequence: TGTGCCAGCACCCTCGGGGGCCTTGAAGCTTTCTTT. It yields the protein CASTLGGLEAFF. The chain uses TRBV12-3 or TRBV12-4 and TRBJ1-1, with a tentative D call TRBD1 (6 bases). The CDR3 is 12 amino acids. The V and J ends lost 7 bases and 7 bases respectively, with 13 bases between them.

The chain is built from TRBV30 and TRBJ1-2, with a possible D match to TRBD1 (6 bases). This CDR3 is 12 amino acids long. The germline CDR1 and CDR2 sequences are GTSNPN and SVGIG (reference sequence). The germline V and J ends were trimmed by 3 bases and 5 bases, with 10 bases remaining between them. The CDR3 nucleotides are TGTGCCTGGAGCGACGGACAGTATGGCTACACCTTC. It codes for CAWSDGQYGYTF.

This clonotype was picked up one time. The chain joins TRBV12-5 to TRBJ2-5; no clear D gene. V was pared by 2 bases and J by 4 bases, with 20 bases between. Germline V lookup: CDR1 LGHNT, CDR2 FRNRAP. The CDR3 covers 17 residues. The CDR3 sequence is CASGLSRASRGAETQYF. CDR3 nucleotides: TGTGCTAGTGGTTTGTCCCGGGCCTCTCGAGGAGCAGAGACCCAGTACTTC. Together with reference TRBV12-5 and TRBJ2-5, the CDR3 gives the full variable domain: DARVTQTPRHKVTEMGQEVTMRCQPILGHNTVFWYRQTMMQGLELLAYFRNRAPLDDSGMPKDRFSAEMPDATLATLKIQPSEPRDSAVYFCASGLSRASRGAETQYFGPGTRLLVL.

This clonotype showed up just once. The rearrangement joins TRBV7-9 to TRBJ1-1, with D perhaps TRBD1 (5 bases). Trimming pared 2 bases from V and 0 bases from J, leaving 13 bases between. CDR1 is SEHNR, CDR2 FQNEAQ, per germline (reference sequence). The CDR3 runs to 16 residues. CDR3 bases: TGTGCCAGCAGCTTATGGCAGGGAGGCATGAACACTGAAGCTTTCTTT. Amino acid sequence: CASSLWQGGMNTEAFF.

This chain links TRBV6-2 or TRBV6-3 with TRBJ2-1, with TRBD1 as a possible D gene (5 bases). The V gene lost 7 bases and the J gene lost 1 base, with 17 bases spanning the gap. The CDR3 loop spans 16 amino acids. Germline assignment: CDR1 MNHEY and CDR2 SVGEGT. In DNA, the CDR3 is TGTGCCAGCACCCCTCCCGACAGAAGATCCTACAATGAGCAGTTCTTC. Translating it yields CASTPPDRRSYNEQFF.

V gene TRBV5-6 combines with J gene TRBJ2-2, with D maybe TRBD1 (6 bases). The ends were cut back, 2 bases at V and 4 bases at J, with 15 bases in the middle. The CDR3 runs 16 residues. The germline gives CDR1 SGHDT, CDR2 YYEEEE. The CDR3 reads CASSLLQGDFTGELFF. Written as DNA, the CDR3 is TGTGCCAGCAGCTTACTACAGGGTGATTTCACCGGGGAGCTGTTTTTT.

The CDR3 region is CASSLSFGVRNTEAFF. The CDR3 coding sequence is TGTGCCAGCAGCTTAAGTTTCGGGGTAAGGAACACTGAAGCTTTCTTT. V gene TRBV7-9 combines with J gene TRBJ1-1, with D hard to call. The CDR3 is 16 residues long. Germline CDR1 is SEHNR and CDR2 is FQNEAQ (reference sequence). V was clipped by 2 bases and J by 1 base, with 14 bases between them.

This chain joins TRBV28 and TRBJ2-3, with TRBD2 matching 8 bases. The germline gives CDR1 MDHEN, CDR2 SYDVKM. The CDR3 runs 15 residues. Trimming at V came to 6 bases and at J to 4 bases, leaving 9 bases not matched to a gene. This chain's CDR3 is CASRTAGAHSDTQYF. CDR3 in DNA: TGTGCCAGCAGAACAGCGGGGGCCCACTCAGATACGCAGTATTTT.

The chain links TRBV6-2 or TRBV6-3 to TRBJ1-2, with TRBD1 matching 9 bases. The CDR3 runs to 15 residues. The germline V gene has CDR1 MNHEY and CDR2 SVGEGT. Trimming took 6 bases from V and 4 from J; bases not matched to a gene: 9. CDR3: CASRGAPDRGYGYTF. In DNA form, the CDR3 reads TGTGCCAGCAGAGGAGCCCCGGACAGGGGCTATGGCTACACCTTC.

The genes are TRBV7-9 and TRBJ2-5; unclear D gene. Trimming removed 1 base at V and 4 bases at J, with 7 bases between. The CDR3 is 13 amino acids. Germline values: CDR1 SEHNR, CDR2 FQNEAQ (reference sequence). CDR3 DNA: TGTGCCAGCAGCTTAGGAGACACAGAGACCCAGTACTTC. Its protein is CASSLGDTETQYF.

The chain couples TRBV12-5 to TRBJ2-5; the D is unclear. The CDR3 consists of 12 residues. V dropped 5 bases and J dropped 4 bases, with 8 bases sitting between them. Germline V CDR1 and CDR2: LGHNT, FRNRAP. The CDR3 sequence is CASGLSVETQYF. CDR3 sequence (DNA): TGTGCTAGTGGTCTATCAGTAGAGACCCAGTACTTC.

This rearrangement joins TRBV3-1 to TRBJ2-5; no reliable D call. The CDR3 is made up of 13 amino acids. From germline, CDR1 is LGHDT and CDR2 YNNKEL (reference sequence). V was trimmed by 4 bases and J by 5 bases, leaving 11 bases between them. The CDR3 loop is CASSPSRLETQYF. The DNA of the CDR3 is TGTGCCAGCAGCCCTTCTCGATTGGAGACCCAGTACTTC.

CDR3 loop: CSARRVAANNEQFF. CDR3 DNA sequence: TGCAGTGCTAGACGGGTAGCCGCGAACAATGAGCAGTTCTTC. The rearrangement links TRBV20-1 to TRBJ2-1; D gene ambiguous. The V gene's germline CDR1 is DFQATT and CDR2 SNEGSKA (reference sequence). There are 14 residues in the CDR3. V dropped 2 bases and J dropped 5 bases, with 13 bases sitting between them.

This chain joins TRBV9 and TRBJ2-5; D is unresolved. The V end was cut by 4 bases, the J end by 1 base, with 11 bases between. CDR1 is SGDLS and CDR2 is YYNGEE in the germline V gene. The CDR3 is 14 amino acids. CDR3 protein: CASSPGKGQETQYF. CDR3 in DNA: TGTGCCAGCAGCCCTGGGAAGGGCCAAGAGACCCAGTACTTC.

This chain joins TRBV20-1 and TRBJ1-2, with D perhaps matching TRBD1 (5 bases). This CDR3 comprises 13 residues. Germline loops: CDR1 DFQATT, CDR2 SNEGSKA (reference sequence). The V end was cut by 2 bases, the J end by 4 bases, with 11 bases between. The CDR3 protein is CSARPDRGYGYTF. In DNA form, the CDR3 reads TGCAGTGCTAGACCCGACAGAGGCTATGGCTACACCTTC.

The CDR3 region is CASSFGRSNQPQHF. CDR3 DNA: TGTGCCAGCAGTTTCGGCAGGAGCAATCAGCCCCAGCATTTT. The chain employs TRBV27 and TRBJ1-5; D unclear. The CDR3 runs to 14 residues. The germline V gene has CDR1 MNHEY and CDR2 SMNVEV (reference sequence). V was shortened by 3 bases and J by 1 base, with 7 bases between the two germline ends.

This chain uses TRBV4-2 with TRBJ2-1; TRBD2 is a possible D gene (5 bases). The ends were cut back, 3 bases at V and 15 bases at J, with 21 bases in the middle. The CDR3 consists of 14 residues. CDR1 is LGHNA, CDR2 YNFKEQ, per germline. This chain's CDR3 is CASSQDSREPGLFF. The CDR3 nucleotides are TGTGCCAGCAGCCAGGATTCCCGGGAACCCGGGCTGTTCTTC.

This chain joins TRBV20-1 and TRBJ2-7, with D perhaps matching TRBD1 or TRBD2 (5 bases each). The V end lost 4 bases, the J end lost 1 base, and 11 bases lay between the germline ends. The CDR3 runs to 13 residues. CDR1 is DFQATT, CDR2 SNEGSKA, per germline (reference sequence). CDR3 coding DNA: TGCAGTGCTATTGATGGGGGTTCCTACGAGCAGTACTTC. Its protein product is CSAIDGGSYEQYF.

The chain carries TRBV7-3 and TRBJ1-1; TRBD1 might be the D (6 bases). The germline gives CDR1 SGHTA, CDR2 FQGTGA. V was cut by 5 bases and J by 4 bases, with 11 bases left in between. The CDR3 is 13 residues long. CDR3 loop: CASSAGAGTEAFF. The CDR3 nucleotides read TGTGCCAGCAGCGCAGGGGCGGGCACTGAAGCTTTCTTT.